Each of the 9 T cell receptor beta chains below was sequenced from the same sample in a study of vaccination and CD4 T cells after COVID-19. Cultured CD4+ T cell DNA underwent sequencing with the Oncomine TCR Beta short-read assay. Each CDR3 protein gets one entry after TCRdb re-called the PCR reads with MiXCR. In the table there are about 13,000 distinct CDR3 sequences, around 40% of which are singletons. As for treatment: roughly nine-day PBMC culture with coronavirus spike peptide pools or control peptides (ViraFEST assay). For these receptors, no antigen is known. The specimen comprised CD4+ T cells from blood, cultured in vitro, sampled after SARS-CoV-2 vaccination. These receptors all stem from a human donor who had recovered from COVID-19.

The rearrangement uses TRBV14 and TRBJ2-2; the D gene is possibly TRBD2 (6 bases). Germline CDR1 and CDR2: SGHDN and FVKESK. The CDR3 consists of 15 residues. Deletions cut 6 bases from V and 0 bases from J, with 11 bases between. The CDR3 DNA reads TGTGCCAGCAGGAGTAGCGGAACGAACACCGGGGAGCTGTTTTTT. As protein: CASRSSGTNTGELFF. Using reference TRBV14 and TRBJ2-2 for the parts outside the CDR3, the full variable domain is EAGVTQFPSHSVIEKGQTVTLRCDPISGHDNLYWYRRVMGKEIKFLLHFVKESKQDESGMPNNRFLAERTGGTYSTLKVQPAELEDSGVYFCASRSSGTNTGELFFGEGSRLTVL.

J is TRBJ1-5 and V is TRBV2, with D maybe TRBD1 (6 bases). V was clipped by 3 bases and J by 8 bases, with 17 bases between them. Germline V gene sequence: CDR1 SNHLY, CDR2 FYNNEI. The CDR3 is made up of 15 amino acids. The CDR3 sequence is CASSDPRSGVEPQHF. CDR3 in DNA: TGTGCCAGCAGTGATCCCCGGTCAGGGGTCGAGCCCCAGCATTTT.

A few counts support this clonotype. The chain carries TRBV30 and TRBJ1-2; D unclear. Germline-derived CDR1 and CDR2 are GTSNPN and SVGIG (reference sequence). V lost 1 base and J 5 bases, leaving 23 bases between the germline ends. CDR3 length: 17 amino acids. This chain's CDR3 is CAWSAHGGRRSYYGYTF. The DNA of the CDR3 is TGTGCCTGGAGTGCTCACGGCGGACGGCGCTCCTATTATGGCTACACCTTC.

The V gene is TRBV27, the J gene TRBJ1-2; tentative D call: TRBD1 (6 bases). The CDR3 extends over 15 amino acids. Trimming removed 0 bases from V and 4 bases from J, with 12 bases in between. Germline CDR1 MNHEY, CDR2 SMNVEV (reference sequence). CDR3 DNA sequence: TGTGCCAGCAGTTTATCGCAAGGGGGGACCTATGGCTACACCTTC. Translating it yields CASSLSQGGTYGYTF.

The genes are TRBV5-1 and TRBJ1-2, with a possible D match to TRBD1 (5 bases). Deletions cut 5 bases from V and 3 bases from J, with 11 bases between. Per the germline V gene, CDR1 is SGHRS and CDR2 is YFSETQ. CDR3 size: 13 residues. This CDR3 is CASRPPRDYGYTF. CDR3 DNA sequence: TGCGCCAGCAGACCTCCCAGGGACTATGGCTACACCTTC.

The V and J genes are TRBV6-1 and TRBJ2-3; possibly TRBD1 or TRBD2 for D (5 bases each). The V and J ends lost 7 bases and 4 bases respectively, with 12 bases between them. Germline-derived CDR1 and CDR2 are MNHNS and SASEGT. The length of the CDR3 is 13 residues. The CDR3 nucleotides are TGTGCCAGCAATCGGGGCAAGGCAGATACGCAGTATTTT. Its protein is CASNRGKADTQYF.

The CDR3 DNA follows: TGTGCCAGCAGCTTAGTTCCCTCGCCCTACGAGCAGTACTTC. Amino acid sequence: CASSLVPSPYEQYF. The chain carries TRBV7-2 and TRBJ2-7; the D is unclear. The germline V gene has CDR1 SGHTA and CDR2 FQGNSA. V dropped 1 base and J dropped 2 bases, with 9 bases sitting between them. This CDR3 is 14 amino acids long.

This clonotype has only a few counts. This chain joins TRBV20-1 and TRBJ1-6; D call uncertain. CDR1 DFQATT and CDR2 SNEGSKA come from the germline V gene (reference sequence). This CDR3 comprises 14 residues. The V end was cut by 0 bases, the J end by 11 bases, with 14 bases between. The CDR3 DNA reads as TGCAGTGCTAGAGAGCCGGAGCGAGATCCACCCCTCCACTTT. Protein product: CSAREPERDPPLHF.

The genes are TRBV5-6 and TRBJ2-1; TRBD2 matches at 10 bases. The junction had 21 bases not matched to a gene; V was cut back by 1 base and J by 8 bases. CDR3 length equals 20 residues. The germline V gene encodes CDR1 SGHDT and CDR2 YYEEEE. The CDR3 protein is CASSLLGQGHLAGEIDEQFF. CDR3 sequence (DNA): TGTGCCAGCAGCTTGCTCGGACAAGGGCACCTAGCGGGAGAGATAGATGAGCAGTTCTTC.